Listed below are T cell receptor beta chains from one sample, sequenced in a study of cytotoxic CD8 clonotypes in ibrutinib-treated CLL. The table came from immunoSEQ multiplex PCR; TCRdb's copy has only in-frame clones and leaves some out. The sample carries about 43,000 clones, 55% to 80% recorded once. The material sequenced was PBMCs, taken after 12 months of ibrutinib treatment. These receptors came from a human donor with chronic lymphocytic leukemia. The CDR3 runs from the conserved cysteine through the conserved F or W. D genes are given only for firm matches. Rows may omit the clone size; those that give it use once, few, many or a size class.

V gene	J gene	D gene	clone size	CDR3 DNA	CDR3 protein
TRBV5-1	TRBJ2-3	-	-	TGCGCCAGCAGCTTAACTAGATGGACAGATACGCAGTATTTT	CASSLTRWTDTQYF
TRBV5-6	TRBJ1-6	-	-	TGTGCCAGCAGCTTGCTCCAGGGTGTTGTAAATTCACCCCTCCACTTT	CASSLLQGVVNSPLHF
TRBV5-1	TRBJ1-1	-	-	TGCGCCAGCAGCAGGGGGGCCGGGAACACTGAAGCTTTCTTT	CASSRGAGNTEAFF
TRBV11-2	TRBJ2-2	TRBD2	once	TGTGCCAGCAGCTTTTCTAGCGGGGGGTCTGGCACCGGGGAGCTGTTTTTT	CASSFSSGGSGTGELFF
TRBV9	TRBJ1-6	-	few	TGTGCCAGCAGCGTAGCTCCTGACAATAGTTCACCCCTCCACTTT	CASSVAPDNSSPLHF
TRBV6-5	TRBJ1-2	TRBD1	few	TGTGCCAGCAGTTACTCGAACAGGGGGGTCTATGGCTACACCTTC	CASSYSNRGVYGYTF
TRBV9	TRBJ2-3	-	-	TGTGCCAGCAGCGGGCCCCAGGATACGCAGTATTTT	CASSGPQDTQYF
TRBV6-5	TRBJ2-1	-	-	TGTGCCAGCACCCGCCGGGGTGAGCAGTTCTTC	CASTRRGEQFF
TRBV2	TRBJ2-2	-	-	TGTGCCAGCAGTGAAGGATTTGGAGGACTCTCCGGGGAGCTGTTTTTT	CASSEGFGGLSGELFF
TRBV7-2	TRBJ2-3	TRBD2	-	TGTGCCAGCAGCCTAGCGGGTCAGGAACGGGATACGCAGTATTTT	CASSLAGQERDTQYF
TRBV30	TRBJ1-4	-	-	TGTGCCTGGAGCCTGGCCGGCGGGGCGAAAGGTGAAAAACTGTTTTTT	CAWSLAGGAKGEKLFF
TRBV4-2	TRBJ1-5	-	-	TGTGCCAGCAGCCAAGGTATGGAGGGATATCAGCCCCAGCATTTT	CASSQGMEGYQPQHF
TRBV7-9	TRBJ2-1	TRBD2	-	TGTGCCAGCAGCGCCAGCGGGGGTGGCTCCTACAATGAGCAGTTCTTC	CASSASGGGSYNEQFF
TRBV5-1	TRBJ2-5	-	-	TGCGCCAGCAGCTTGGCCGGGACAACGGAGACCCAGTACTTC	CASSLAGTTETQYF
TRBV7-2	TRBJ1-5	-	-	TGTGCCAGCAGCTTAGCGAGGGAGGGGGCCCAGCATTTT	CASSLAREGAQHF
TRBV6-5	TRBJ1-1	-	once	TGTGCCAGCAAGACGAACACTGAAGCTTTCTTT	CASKTNTEAFF
TRBV5-1	TRBJ1-2	-	-	TGCGCCAGCAGCTTAGCCGGGGGCGCGGAGTATGGCTACACCTTC	CASSLAGGAEYGYTF
TRBV6-6	TRBJ1-2	TRBD1	-	TGTGCCAGCAGCAGCAGGGGGTTCGGCTATGGCTACACCTTC	CASSSRGFGYGYTF
TRBV28	TRBJ1-2	-	-	TGTGCCAGCAGGGTAATTACAGAGAAGGACCGTTCTAACTATGGCTACACCTTC	CASRVITEKDRSNYGYTF
TRBV4-1	TRBJ2-3	-	-	TGCGCCAGCAGGGGGGAGGTCAGGGTGGAGCAGTATTTT	CASRGEVRVEQYF
TRBV2	TRBJ1-4	TRBD1	few	TGTGCCAGCGAACCGGGGACAGCAAAACTGTTTTTT	CASEPGTAKLFF
TRBV4-2	TRBJ1-1	-	-	TGTGCCAGCAGCCAAAACCGAGTGGGTTCGACCCTAGACACTGAAGCTTTCTTT	CASSQNRVGSTLDTEAFF
TRBV7-3	TRBJ1-1	TRBD1	few	TGTGCCAGCAGCCTAGGGACAGGGAACACTGAAGCTTTCTTT	CASSLGTGNTEAFF
TRBV30	TRBJ1-6	-	-	TGTGCCTGGAGCCGTCAGGGTAATTCACCCCTCCACTTT	CAWSRQGNSPLHF
TRBV5-1	TRBJ2-7	-	once	TGCGCCAGCAGCTTCGGGGGTTCCTACGAGCAGTACTTC	CASSFGGSYEQYF
TRBV19	TRBJ2-5	-	-	TGTGCCAGTTCTCTAAGGGCTGGAAAGACCCAGTACTTC	CASSLRAGKTQYF
TRBV10-3	TRBJ1-2	-	once	TGTGCCATCAGTGCCCTCGAAGGGGAAGGCTACACCTTC	CAISALEGEGYTF
TRBV18	TRBJ1-1	-	once	TGTGCCAGCTCCCAAGACAGATGGGCCACTGAAGCTTTCTTT	CASSQDRWATEAFF
TRBV18	TRBJ1-3	TRBD1	once	TGTGCCAGCTCCCGCCAGGGACAGGCGGGAAACACCATATATTTT	CASSRQGQAGNTIYF
TRBV5-1	TRBJ1-1	-	once	TGCGCCAGCAGCTTAGGGGCGCCGAACACTGAAGCTTTCTTT	CASSLGAPNTEAFF
TRBV6-5	TRBJ1-5	-	-	TGTGCCAGCAGTTACAGCAGGGATAGCAATCAGCCCCAGCATTTT	CASSYSRDSNQPQHF
TRBV9	TRBJ1-6	TRBD1	once	TGTGCCAGCAGCACACGGACAGGGAGGGATTCACCCCTCCACTTT	CASSTRTGRDSPLHF
TRBV6-1	TRBJ2-7	TRBD2	-	TGTGCCAGCTTGGTTGCGACTAGCGGTGGCGAGCAGTACTTC	CASLVATSGGEQYF
TRBV7-9	TRBJ2-7	-	-	TGTGCCAGCAGCTTAGGTCTAATGGTCACGGACTCCTACGAGCAGTACTTC	CASSLGLMVTDSYEQYF
TRBV6-5	TRBJ1-1	TRBD1	-	TGTGCCAGCACCCCGAGACAGGGACTGAACACTGAAGCTTTCTTT	CASTPRQGLNTEAFF
TRBV6-6	TRBJ1-2	TRBD1	-	TGTGCCAGCACTCGGACAGGGATTGGCTACACCTTC	CASTRTGIGYTF
TRBV19	TRBJ1-1	-	-	TGTGCCAGTAGTATAGATTCCCGGCGAGAAGCTTTCTTT	CASSIDSRREAFF
TRBV5-6	TRBJ2-1	TRBD2	-	TGTGCCAGCAGTTTCTCCGGGACTAGAATCAACAATGAGCAGTTCTTC	CASSFSGTRINNEQFF
TRBV7-3	TRBJ2-1	-	-	TGTGCCAGCAGCACCGGCGCCGGGACAGAGCAGTTCTTC	CASSTGAGTEQFF
TRBV19	TRBJ1-2	TRBD1	-	TGTGCCAGTAGTTCCGAACCCTCCCCGGGACAGAATAACTATGGCTACACCTTC	CASSSEPSPGQNNYGYTF
TRBV12-5	TRBJ2-7	-	few	TGTGCTAGTGGTTTGGCCCTCCCCGGGTCCCCGGCATATTTCTACGAGCAGTACTTC	CASGLALPGSPAYFYEQYF
TRBV6-5	TRBJ1-1	-	few	TGTGCCAGCAGTTCAGGGCGGGCTGAAGCTTTCTTT	CASSSGRAEAFF
TRBV5-1	TRBJ2-3	TRBD2	-	TGCGCCAGCATCAGGACTAGCGGGGGGCCAGATACGCAGTATTTT	CASIRTSGGPDTQYF
TRBV30	TRBJ1-3	-	few	TGTGCCTGGAGTAGAGCTTTTGGAAACACCATATATTTT	CAWSRAFGNTIYF
TRBV9	TRBJ2-6	TRBD2	medium-sized	TGTGCCAGCAGCTCCTCGGCTAGCGGGAACGTTGGGGCCAACGTCCTGACTTTC	CASSSSASGNVGANVLTF